This note documents a single T cell receptor beta chain sequence. This CDR3 has 14 residues. Per the germline V gene, CDR1 is LGHDT and CDR2 is YNNKEL (reference sequence). V was clipped by 6 bases and J by 4 bases, with 15 bases between them. These data belong to a study of blood T cell repertoires in COVID-19. The wider study: COVID-19 samples from acute and convalescent phases originated in the United States, Italy and Spain. Nucleic acid was either cDNA or gDNA, and it came from T cells, B-cell-depleted T cells, or PBMCs.

The authors' processing: Estimates of nucleated cell counts were drawn from the amplification of reference gene primers. Only in-frame clones appear in the TCRdb table, and some are missing; sequencing was by immunoSEQ multiplex PCR. That table gives V, J and clone size, and the DNA gave D and trimming. Of about 24,000 clones listed, 75% to 90% are singletons. The clonotype originates from a woman between 70 and 85 years old with active COVID-19. The chain couples TRBV3-1 (or the pseudogene TRBV3-2) to TRBJ2-5; tentatively, D is TRBD1 (5 bases). Sequenced: peripheral blood. This chain's CDR3 is CASSNRLVGETQYF. The CDR3 nucleotides are TGTGCCAGCAGTAACAGGTTGGTAGGAGAGACCCAGTACTTC.